These 8 T cell receptor beta chains were sequenced from one sample in a study of tumor-infiltrating lymphocytes in primary liver carcinoma. For each extraction, RNA and DNA were obtained together from roughly 20-30 mg of unsorted bulk tissue. TCR beta cDNA was made from 400 to 500 ng total RNA with a constant-region primer. Each TCR beta library was derived from three nested multiplex PCR rounds that employed slightly modified ARM-PCR. For around 10 cycles apiece, the opening two PCR rounds ran with TRBV1-TRBV30 forward primers and a C-beta reverse primer. TCRdb called the multiplex PCR reads again in MiXCR, with one record for every CDR3 protein. The table lists roughly 78,000 distinct CDR3 sequences, 65% to 75% of them singletons. Sequencing was performed on liver tumor tissue from sampling region 4. Subset here: tumor region T4, right-lateral pole. Source of these receptors: an older woman with primary liver carcinoma and hepatitis B virus infection.

Comment on this clonotype: The germline gene is not matched at one end of the junction; a read error may be the cause. V is TRBV10-2 and J is TRBJ1-3; D may be TRBD1 (5 bases). The V gene's germline CDR1 is WSHSY and CDR2 SAAADI. The CDR3 is 14 amino acids. CDR3 in DNA: TGCGCCAGCAGTGAGGACAGCTCTGGATACACTATATATTTT. Translated: CASSEDSSGYTIYF.

On this clonotype: An end of the junction does not agree with germline; a read error may underlie this. This sequence joins TRBV11-1 and TRBJ2-7; the D gene is possibly TRBD2 (6 bases). Germline V gene sequence: CDR1 SGHAT, CDR2 FQDESV (reference sequence). The CDR3 consists of 15 residues. The chain's CDR3 is CAGSPRIAGLREEYF. The CDR3 DNA sequence: TGTGCCGGCAGCCCTCGGATAGCAGGACTACGCGAGGAGTACTTC.

On this clonotype itself: A clone one base away is much larger, so this may be a read error. The chain employs TRBV24-1 and TRBJ2-1; D ambiguous. Germline V lookup: CDR1 KGHDR, CDR2 SFDVKD. This CDR3 spans 14 amino acids. V lost 0 bases and J lost 9, with 11 bases in between. The CDR3 DNA reads as TGTGCCACCAGTGATTTGAATACGATCGGTGAGCAGTTCTTC. Translation gives CATSDLNTIGEQFF.

The CDR3 region is CASSPRPRESEQYF. DNA of the CDR3: TGTGCCAGCTCACCACGACCCAGGGAAAGCGAGCAGTACTTC. The chain combines TRBV18 with TRBJ2-7; tentative D call: TRBD1 (5 bases). CDR1 is KGHSH and CDR2 is LQKENI in the germline V gene. The CDR3 runs 14 residues. Trimming stripped 1 base from V and 6 bases from J, with 13 bases between.

The chain joins TRBV6-5 to TRBJ2-3; TRBD2 might be the D (7 bases). Deletions cut 8 bases from V and 4 bases from J, with 16 bases between. CDR1 and CDR2 from the germline V gene are MNHEY and SVGAGI. This CDR3 contains 14 residues. The CDR3 is CASRGGGHADTQYF. CDR3 nucleotides: TGTGCCAGCCGGGGAGGGGGGCATGCAGATACGCAGTATTTT.

Note on this clonotype: The CDR3 end shows no conserved phenylalanine or tryptophan, and so a read error is likely. The chain combines TRBV5-1 with TRBJ2-2, with TRBD2 matching over 9 bases. Germline V CDR1 and CDR2: SGHRS, YFSETQ. This CDR3 comprises 15 residues. The junction had 9 bases not matched to a gene; V was cut back by 5 bases and J by 7 bases. The CDR3 loop is CASSPGLAIGGELFY. Written as DNA, the CDR3 is TGCGCCAGCAGTCCGGGACTAGCCATTGGCGGGGAGCTGTTTTAT.

The chain recombines TRBV2 with TRBJ2-7; TRBD1 aligns across 11 bases. The junction had 13 bases not matched to a gene; V was cut back by 6 bases and J by 3 bases. The germline CDR1 and CDR2 sequences are SNHLY and FYNNEI. The CDR3 consists of 17 residues. CDR3 coding DNA: TGTGCCAGCAGCCCGGGACAGGGGGGAATTGGGGACTACGAGCAGTACTTC. As protein: CASSPGQGGIGDYEQYF.

With respect to this clonotype: As the CDR3 is not closed by the conserved phenylalanine or tryptophan, this likely results from a read error. The genes are TRBV12-3 or TRBV12-4 and TRBJ2-2; no clear D. There are 14 residues in the CDR3. Trimming took 2 bases from V and 0 from J, leaving 4 bases between them. The CDR3 spells CASSLTANTGELFS. CDR3 in DNA: TGTGCCAGCAGTTTAACGGCGAACACCGGGGAGCTGTTTTCT.